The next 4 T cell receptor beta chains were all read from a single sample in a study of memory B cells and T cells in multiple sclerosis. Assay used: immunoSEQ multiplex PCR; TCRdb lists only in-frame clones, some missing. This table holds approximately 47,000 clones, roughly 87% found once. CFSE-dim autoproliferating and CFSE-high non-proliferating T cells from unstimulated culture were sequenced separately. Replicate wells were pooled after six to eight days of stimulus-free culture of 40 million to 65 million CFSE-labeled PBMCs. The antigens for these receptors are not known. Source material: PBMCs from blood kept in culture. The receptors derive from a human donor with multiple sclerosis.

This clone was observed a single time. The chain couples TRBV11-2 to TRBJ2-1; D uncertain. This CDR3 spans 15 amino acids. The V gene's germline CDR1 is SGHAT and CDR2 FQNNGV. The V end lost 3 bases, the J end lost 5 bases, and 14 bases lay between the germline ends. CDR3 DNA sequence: TGTGCCAGCAGCTTTCACGGCCCTCGGAACAATGAGCAGTTCTTC. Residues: CASSFHGPRNNEQFF.

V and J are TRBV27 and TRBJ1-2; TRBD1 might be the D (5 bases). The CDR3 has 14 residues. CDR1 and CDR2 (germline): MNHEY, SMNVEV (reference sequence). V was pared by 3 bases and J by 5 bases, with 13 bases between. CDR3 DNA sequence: TGTGCCAGCAGTTTTATTGGGGCTTCTTATGGCTACACCTTC. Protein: CASSFIGASYGYTF.

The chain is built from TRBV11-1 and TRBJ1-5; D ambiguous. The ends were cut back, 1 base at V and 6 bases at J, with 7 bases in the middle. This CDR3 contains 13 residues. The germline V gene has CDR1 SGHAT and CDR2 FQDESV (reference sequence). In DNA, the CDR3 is TGTGCCAGCAGCTTAGGTCTTTTTCAGCCCCAGCATTTT. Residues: CASSLGLFQPQHF.

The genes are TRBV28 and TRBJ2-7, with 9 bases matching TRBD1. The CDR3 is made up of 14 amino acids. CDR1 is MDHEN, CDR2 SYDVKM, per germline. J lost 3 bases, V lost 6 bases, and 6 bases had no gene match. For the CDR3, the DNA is TGTGCCAGCAGAACCGGGACAGGGAGCTACGAGCAGTACTTC. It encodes CASRTGTGSYEQYF.